The present entry profiles one T cell receptor (beta chain) with its context. Its cognate antigen is unknown. Expansion of antigen-specific CD4+ T cells with viral peptide pools was carried out by the ViraFEST assay before sequencing. Subsequent to 10 days of culture, CD4+ T cells were isolated. Neither prior SARS-CoV-2 infection nor positive nucleocapsid antibodies were present in the vaccine recipients. Culturing of a few million PBMC per well took place with about 10 IU/ml IL-2 and around 10 ug/ml peptides. Here immunoSEQ multiplex PCR was the method, and the copy in TCRdb shows in-frame clones only, minus some. The sample yields around 71,000 clones, around three quarters seen once. This entry comes from a study of vaccination effects on CD4 cells after COVID-19. The V end lost 3 bases, the J end lost 0 bases, and 3 bases lay between the germline ends. This CDR3 contains 13 residues. Germline-derived CDR1 and CDR2 are SNHLY and FYNNEI.

Here the sequenced sample was CD4+ T cells from PBMCs cultured with HCoV-OC43 spike peptides, taken before COVID-19 vaccination. As to subset: HCoV-OC43 spike overlapping peptide pool stimulation. The sequence was collected from a human donor who received a COVID-19 vaccine. V and J are TRBV2 and TRBJ2-1; D is undetermined. The DNA for the CDR3 is TGTGCCAGCAGTGAGAGCTCCTACAATGAGCAGTTCTTC. Amino acids: CASSESSYNEQFF.